The 8 T cell receptor beta chains below come from one sample, sequenced in a study of ipilimumab plus nivolumab after autologous stem cell transplantation. Assay: immunoSEQ multiplex PCR; the TCRdb copy retains only in-frame clones and omits some. Counted here are approximately 15,000 clones, roughly 74% occurring once; the ten biggest clones make up about 9.4%. The material sequenced was PBMCs, taken in a trial of ipilimumab plus nivolumab as post-transplant consolidation. All receptors come from a male donor with primary mediastinal lymphoma.

The chain links TRBV5-5 to TRBJ2-5, with 7 bases lining up with TRBD2. V gave up 6 bases and J gave up 1 base; unmatched junction bases: 6. Per the germline V gene, CDR1 is SGHKS and CDR2 is YYEKEE (reference sequence). The CDR3 consists of 14 residues. CDR3 amino acids: CASTLGGGQETQYF. The DNA of the CDR3 is TGTGCCAGCACTTTGGGGGGGGGCCAAGAGACCCAGTACTTC.

V gene TRBV2 combines with J gene TRBJ2-3, with D possibly called TRBD1 or TRBD2 (7 bases each). Trimming shortened V by 3 bases and J by 3 bases, and 16 bases separated the two germline ends. The CDR3 is 16 residues long. Looked up from germline, CDR1 is SNHLY and CDR2 is FYNNEI. As DNA, the CDR3 is TGTGCCAGCAGTGACTTTCTCAGGGGGGGAACAGATACGCAGTATTTT. It codes for CASSDFLRGGTDTQYF.

The chain couples TRBV10-3 to TRBJ1-2, with 8 bases matching TRBD1. In germline, CDR1 is ENHRY, CDR2 SYGVKD. There are 13 residues in the CDR3. The V and J ends lost 2 bases and 7 bases, in that order; junction bases with no gene match: 3. The CDR3 DNA reads as TGTGCCATCAGTGAGCAGGGGGCGATTGGCTACACCTTC. Its protein product is CAISEQGAIGYTF.

This chain's CDR3 is CASSLGRVNTEAFF. The DNA of the CDR3 is TGTGCCAGCAGCCTTGGACGGGTGAACACTGAAGCTTTCTTT. This chain links TRBV6-1 with TRBJ1-1, with unresolved D. Trimming removed 6 bases at V and 0 bases at J, with 11 bases between. Germline CDR1 MNHNS, CDR2 SASEGT. The CDR3 contains 14 residues.

V gene TRBV6-1 combines with J gene TRBJ2-7, with a possible D match to TRBD1 (6 bases). Germline CDR1 and CDR2: MNHNS and SASEGT. V lost 6 bases, J lost 1 base, and 16 bases lay in between. The length of the CDR3 is 15 residues. The DNA of the CDR3 is TGTGCCAGCAGCTCATACCGGGACACATCCTACGAGCAGTACTTC. It is translated as CASSSYRDTSYEQYF.

This clone has a handful of counts. The chain has TRBV7-9 and TRBJ2-1; D may be TRBD1 or TRBD2 (5 bases each). This CDR3 has 15 residues. Germline V gene data show CDR1 as SEHNR and CDR2 as FQNEAQ (reference sequence). The V gene lost 4 bases and the J gene lost 5 bases, with 15 bases spanning the gap. CDR3 in amino acids: CASSSGRGRHNEQFF. The CDR3 coding sequence is TGTGCCAGCAGCTCGGGCCGGGGCCGCCACAATGAGCAGTTCTTC. The full variable domain, rest sourced from reference TRBV7-9 and TRBJ2-1, is DTGVSQNPRHKITKRGQNVTFRCDPISEHNRLYWYRQTLGQGPEFLTYFQNEAQLEKSRLLSDRFSAERPKGSFSTLEIQRTEQGDSAMYLCASSSGRGRHNEQFFGPGTRLTVL.

V is TRBV6-4 and J is TRBJ1-2; unclear D gene. The V end was cut by 0 bases, the J end by 2 bases, with 7 bases between. CDR3 length: 14 amino acids. CDR1 and CDR2 (germline): MRHNA, SNTAGT. Here the CDR3 DNA reads TGTGCCAGCAGTGACTCCGGCAGAAACTATGGCTACACCTTC. The encoded protein is CASSDSGRNYGYTF.

This chain uses TRBV11-2 with TRBJ1-1; D perhaps matches TRBD1 (6 bases). V dropped 5 bases and J dropped 1 base, with 11 bases sitting between them. The CDR3 is 14 residues long. Per the germline V gene, CDR1 is SGHAT and CDR2 is FQNNGV. CDR3 region: CASSPQQGNTEAFF. The DNA of the CDR3 is TGTGCCAGCAGCCCTCAACAGGGGAACACTGAAGCTTTCTTT.